The clone carrying this T cell receptor beta chain came up a few times. The antigen remains undetermined. The data originate from a study of T-cell memory formation after mild COVID-19. Study-wide findings and caveats: There were some responding clones in pre-infection memory, which suggested that cross-reactive memory had joined.

Constant-segment primers served in 5'RACE that generated TCR alpha and TCR beta cDNA libraries bearing sample barcodes and UMIs. Each CDR3 protein gets one entry after TCRdb re-called the 5' RACE reads with MiXCR. The sample holds 470,000 or so distinct CDR3 sequences, roughly 25% seen once. The clonotype was recovered from an adult woman who had mild COVID-19 (a few samples of this study predate the infection). Cell type and time point are not known. Source material: PBMCs or a T cell subset sorted from them (not recorded which).

This chain's CDR3 is CASQDYGGNEKLFF. CDR3 DNA: TGTGCCAGCCAGGATTACGGGGGGAACGAAAAACTGTTTTTT. The chain is built from TRBV3-1 and TRBJ1-4; D is possibly TRBD1 (5 bases). The germline V and J ends were trimmed by 8 bases and 8 bases, with 18 bases remaining between them. This CDR3 has 14 residues. Germline V gene sequence: CDR1 LGHDT, CDR2 YNNKEL (reference sequence).